Following are 12 T cell receptor beta chains from one sample sequenced in a study of blood T cell repertoires in COVID-19. Sequenced by immunoSEQ multiplex PCR; TCRdb stores in-frame clones only, minus some. Of about 33,000 clones in the sample, 85% to 90% were seen once. Sequencing was carried out using peripheral blood. These receptors were obtained from a human donor in a cohort sampled during active COVID-19.

The chain carries TRBV4-1 and TRBJ2-2; TRBD2 might be the D (7 bases). The V and J ends lost 1 base and 2 bases respectively, with 14 bases between them. There are 17 residues in the CDR3. Germline V lookup: CDR1 MGHRA, CDR2 YSYEKL. The DNA of the CDR3 is TGCGCCAGCAGCCAAGCGAGGGGGGGTCTAAACACCGGGGAGCTGTTTTTT. Its protein product is CASSQARGGLNTGELFF.

The chain combines TRBV30 with TRBJ2-7; 7 bases line up with TRBD1. The germline CDR1 and CDR2 sequences are GTSNPN and SVGIG (reference sequence). V dropped 2 bases and J dropped 6; count of bases not matched to a gene: 4. The CDR3 runs to 12 residues. The CDR3 protein is CAWSPRGSEQYF. The CDR3 region has the DNA TGTGCCTGGAGTCCCAGGGGGTCCGAGCAGTACTTC.

The V and J genes are TRBV12-3 or TRBV12-4 and TRBJ2-3; possible D gene TRBD1, 6 bases. The CDR3 spans 13 residues. Trimming shortened V by 4 bases and J by 2 bases, and 7 bases separated the two germline ends. The CDR3 DNA reads as TGTGCCAGCAGTTGGACAGTCACAGATACGCAGTATTTT. It is translated as CASSWTVTDTQYF.

This chain connects TRBV5-6 to TRBJ2-1; a weak D match, TRBD2 (6 bases). Deletions cut 8 bases from V and 3 bases from J, with 15 bases between. There are 14 residues in the CDR3. Germline CDR1 reads SGHDT; CDR2 reads YYEEEE. The CDR3 sequence: CARPGDVGYNEQFF. In DNA, the CDR3 is TGTGCCAGACCGGGGGACGTAGGCTACAATGAGCAGTTCTTC.

The rearrangement links TRBV5-4 to TRBJ2-7; no reliable D call. Germline assignment: CDR1 SGHNT and CDR2 YYREEE (reference sequence). V was cut by 0 bases and J by 3 bases, with 4 bases left in between. This CDR3 contains 12 residues. This CDR3 reads CASSLGGYEQYF. CDR3 nucleotides: TGTGCCAGCAGCTTGGGAGGCTACGAGCAGTACTTC.

The V and J genes are TRBV14 and TRBJ1-6; 7 positions agree with TRBD1. The length of the CDR3 is 17 residues. V was clipped by 0 bases and J by 10 bases; unmatched bases: 12. CDR1 SGHDN and CDR2 FVKESK come from the germline V gene. As DNA, the CDR3 is TGTGCCAGCAGCCAAGAACAGGGGTTATTTGTAGGATCACCCCTCCACTTT. Its translation: CASSQEQGLFVGSPLHF.

The chain employs TRBV10-1 and TRBJ1-5; D ambiguous. The V and J ends lost 7 bases and 9 bases respectively, with 10 bases between them. There are 11 residues in the CDR3. Looked up from germline, CDR1 is WNHNN and CDR2 is SYGVQD (reference sequence). CDR3 sequence reads: CASIPRGPQHF. The DNA of the CDR3 is TGCGCCAGCATCCCTCGGGGGCCCCAGCATTTT.

The chain joins TRBV27 to TRBJ1-5; 12 positions agree with TRBD1. CDR1 MNHEY and CDR2 SMNVEV come from the germline V gene (reference sequence). Trimming cost V 5 bases and J 7 bases; bases outside gene matches: 6. CDR3 length: 15 amino acids. CDR3 loop: CASSPGTGGRQPQHF. The CDR3, as DNA: TGTGCCAGCAGTCCCGGGACAGGGGGCCGCCAGCCCCAGCATTTT.

The V call is TRBV7-9, the J call TRBJ2-1; 7 nucleotides match TRBD1. Germline-derived CDR1 and CDR2 are SEHNR and FQNEAQ (reference sequence). The CDR3 runs 12 residues. V lost 5 bases and J lost 8; bases outside the gene matches: 3. CDR3 sequence reads: CASSHRGYEQFF. The DNA for the CDR3 is TGTGCCAGCAGCCACAGGGGTTATGAGCAGTTCTTC.

The chain has TRBV19 and TRBJ2-4, with TRBD1 as a possible D gene (6 bases). This CDR3 has 13 amino acids. V was cut by 1 base and J by 9 bases, with 10 bases left in between. Germline V gene data show CDR1 as LNHDA and CDR2 as SQIVND (reference sequence). DNA for the CDR3: TGTGCCAGTAGTATAGGGGGGCCAGCCATTCAGTACTTC. The encoded protein is CASSIGGPAIQYF. Variable domain in full (rest from reference TRBV19 and TRBJ2-4): DGGITQSPKYLFRKEGQNVTLSCEQNLNHDAMYWYRQDPGQGLRLIYYSQIVNDFQKGDIAEGYSVSREKKESFPLTVTSAQKNPTAFYLCASSIGGPAIQYFGAGTRLSVL.

This chain connects TRBV12-3 or TRBV12-4 to TRBJ2-5, with a weak D call TRBD2 (5 bases). V was trimmed by 2 bases and J by 5 bases, leaving 6 bases between them. This CDR3 contains 12 residues. The CDR3 sequence: CASSLRRETQYF. CDR3 DNA sequence: TGTGCCAGCAGTTTAAGGAGGGAGACCCAGTACTTC.

Only one count was recorded for this clone. The chain joins TRBV28 to TRBJ2-7; D is unresolved. The V end lost 7 bases, the J end lost 2 bases, and 6 bases lay between the germline ends. This CDR3 is built from 11 residues. CDR1 is MDHEN, CDR2 SYDVKM, per germline. The CDR3, as DNA: TGTGCCAGCACCACAGCCTACGAGCAGTACTTC. It encodes CASTTAYEQYF.